A single sample gave rise to the 24 T cell receptor beta chains below, sequenced in a study of Tregs in tolerant kidney transplant recipients. Sequencing used immunoSEQ multiplex PCR; TCRdb keeps in-frame clones, though not all of them. This table holds some 80,000 clones, approximately 98% found once. Specimen: CD4+ T cells from blood, collected before the transplant. Every receptor here comes from a human donor who received a combined kidney and bone marrow transplant.

The V gene is TRBV2, the J gene TRBJ2-7, with D possibly matching TRBD2 (5 bases). In germline, CDR1 is SNHLY, CDR2 FYNNEI. Deletions cut 10 bases from V and 0 bases from J, with 16 bases between. The CDR3 consists of 14 residues. The CDR3 here is CANSEGSISYEQYF. CDR3 nucleotide sequence: TGTGCCAATTCAGAGGGCAGTATCTCCTACGAGCAGTACTTC.

This chain links TRBV18 with TRBJ2-7; possible D gene TRBD1, 6 bases. Trimming took off 2 bases at V and 2 bases at J, with 13 bases between the two ends. This CDR3 has 15 residues. Germline loops: CDR1 KGHSH, CDR2 LQKENI. The CDR3 region is CASSPSLTGAYEQYF. DNA for the CDR3: TGTGCCAGCTCACCAAGTTTGACAGGAGCCTACGAGCAGTACTTC. The full variable domain, in which reference TRBV18 and TRBJ2-7 provide the parts outside the CDR3, is NAGVMQNPRHLVRRRGQEARLRCSPMKGHSHVYWYRQLPEEGLKFMVYLQKENIIDESGMPKERFSAEFPKEGPSILRIQQVVRGDSAAYFCASSPSLTGAYEQYFGPGTRLTVT.

V is TRBV7-2 and J is TRBJ2-1; D is uncertain. Germline V gene lookup returns CDR1 SGHTA and CDR2 FQGNSA. The CDR3 consists of 13 residues. Trimming took 2 bases from V and 7 from J, leaving 9 bases between them. DNA for the CDR3: TGTGCCAGCAGCTTAAACTCCCGGAATGAGCAGTTCTTC. It translates to CASSLNSRNEQFF. The full variable domain, completed using reference TRBV7-2 and TRBJ2-1, is GAGVSQSPSNKVTEKGKDVELRCDPISGHTALYWYRQSLGQGLEFLIYFQGNSAPDKSGLPSDRFSAERTGGSVSTLTIQRTQQEDSAVYLCASSLNSRNEQFFGPGTRLTVL.

The rearrangement links TRBV5-4 to TRBJ2-3; TRBD2 aligns across 11 bases. The germline V gene has CDR1 SGHNT and CDR2 YYREEE (reference sequence). V lost 3 bases, J lost 5 bases, and 14 bases stayed unmatched. This CDR3 is built from 18 residues. The CDR3 DNA follows: TGTGCCAGCAGCTGGGAAGGTGGTAGCGGGAGGGCCGGAGATACGCAGTATTTT. It yields the protein CASSWEGGSGRAGDTQYF.

The chain has TRBV7-3 and TRBJ2-3; the match to TRBD2 covers 8 bases. The CDR3 is 15 amino acids. From germline, CDR1 is SGHTA and CDR2 FQGTGA. J lost 4 bases, V lost 3 bases, and 6 bases had no gene match. In DNA, the CDR3 is TGTGCCAGCAGCTTCGACGGGGGGGGTGCAGATACGCAGTATTTT. Its translation is CASSFDGGGADTQYF. The variable domain in full, completed from reference TRBV7-3 and TRBJ2-3, reads GAGVSQTPSNKVTEKGKYVELRCDPISGHTALYWYRQSLGQGPEFLIYFQGTGAADDSGLPNDRFFAVRPEGSVSTLKIQRTERGDSAVYLCASSFDGGGADTQYFGPGTRLTVL.

The CDR3 sequence: CASSGASYEQYF. The CDR3 bases are TGTGCCAGCAGTGGGGCGTCCTACGAGCAGTACTTC. The rearrangement uses TRBV2 and TRBJ2-7; D gene ambiguous. The length of the CDR3 is 12 residues. Germline V CDR1 and CDR2: SNHLY, FYNNEI. The V end was cut by 4 bases, the J end by 1 base, with 5 bases between. The complete variable domain, with remaining parts taken from reference TRBV2 and TRBJ2-7, reads EPEVTQTPSHQVTQMGQEVILRCVPISNHLYFYWYRQILGQKVEFLVSFYNNEISEKSEIFDDQFSVERPDGSNFTLKIRSTKLEDSAMYFCASSGASYEQYFGPGTRLTVT.

V and J are TRBV5-5 and TRBJ1-4; D is undetermined. Trimming took off 4 bases at V and 6 bases at J, with 10 bases between the two ends. Germline CDR1 SGHKS, CDR2 YYEKEE (reference sequence). The CDR3 consists of 13 residues. CDR3 protein: CASSPSPDEKLFF. CDR3 DNA sequence: TGTGCCAGCAGCCCAAGCCCTGATGAAAAACTGTTTTTT.

Of note for this clone: One end of the junction is discordant with germline, which a read error may explain. The V call is TRBV2, the J call TRBJ1-2; D is uncertain. This CDR3 has 16 amino acids. CDR1 and CDR2 (germline): SNHLY, FYNNEI. CDR3 sequence reads: CASIEKEAYSNYGYTF. As DNA, the CDR3 is TGTGCCAGCATTGAAAAGGAGGCCTACTCTAACTATGGCTACACCTTC.

V usage is TRBV10-3 and J usage is TRBJ2-3; 9 bases are a match to TRBD2. This CDR3 is 14 amino acids long. The germline CDR1 and CDR2 sequences are ENHRY and SYGVKD. J lost 2 bases, V lost 4 bases, and 1 base had no gene match. The CDR3 nucleotides read TGTGCCATCAGTGGGGGACTAGCCACAGATACGCAGTATTTT. Amino acids: CAISGGLATDTQYF.

V usage is TRBV6-1 and J usage is TRBJ2-7; weak D call: TRBD1 (6 bases). Trimming shortened V by 4 bases and J by 3 bases, and 19 bases separated the two germline ends. The CDR3 has 16 amino acids. Germline CDR1 reads MNHNS; CDR2 reads SASEGT. CDR3 loop: CASSGQETTGNYEQYF. The CDR3 region has the DNA TGTGCCAGCAGTGGACAGGAAACTACTGGGAACTACGAGCAGTACTTC.

The chain recombines TRBV11-1 with TRBJ2-1; no firm D call. The germline gives CDR1 SGHAT, CDR2 FQDESV (reference sequence). The CDR3 runs to 16 residues. The V end lost 2 bases, the J end lost 4 bases, and 15 bases lay between the germline ends. The CDR3 DNA is TGTGCCAGCAGCTTACTGGGCCTTAGTAGTTACAATGAGCAGTTCTTC. Amino acid sequence: CASSLLGLSSYNEQFF.

The chain recombines TRBV7-2 with TRBJ2-7; D is perhaps TRBD1 (8 bases). The CDR3 has 14 residues. With 5 bases removed from V and 5 bases from J, the gap between germline ends came to 16 bases. The germline CDR1 and CDR2 sequences are SGHTA and FQGNSA. CDR3 sequence reads: CASSGRTGRDEQYF. The CDR3 DNA follows: TGTGCCAGCAGCGGAAGGACAGGGAGGGACGAGCAGTACTTC.

The chain is built from TRBV18 and TRBJ1-5, with 9 nucleotides matching TRBD1. The V gene's germline CDR1 is KGHSH and CDR2 LQKENI. V gave up 3 bases and J gave up 4 bases; unmatched junction bases: 13. The CDR3 runs to 18 residues. As DNA, the CDR3 is TGTGCCAGCTCACCGAACATTCTGGGGACAGGGCTTAATCAGCCCCAGCATTTT. The encoded protein is CASSPNILGTGLNQPQHF.

The chain links TRBV5-5 to TRBJ1-5; TRBD1 agrees at 8 bases. The V segment lost 4 bases and the J segment 2 bases; nucleotides outside the gene matches: 5. Germline V gene sequence: CDR1 SGHKS, CDR2 YYEKEE (reference sequence). The CDR3 is 15 amino acids. The CDR3 DNA reads as TGTGCCAGCAGCCTTGGACAGGGCCGCAATCAGCCCCAGCATTTT. As protein: CASSLGQGRNQPQHF.

V and J are TRBV7-2 and TRBJ2-7; TRBD1 matches 7 bases. Trimming removed 5 bases from V and 4 bases from J; junction bases left unmatched: 8. The CDR3 has 14 residues. Per the germline V gene, CDR1 is SGHTA and CDR2 is FQGNSA. The CDR3 coding sequence is TGTGCCAGCAGCAGACAGGGCCCCGGGTACGAGCAGTACTTC. Translating gives CASSRQGPGYEQYF.

The genes are TRBV7-6 and TRBJ2-1; TRBD1 matches 9 bases. Per the germline V gene, CDR1 is SGHVS and CDR2 is FNYEAQ. The V segment lost 3 bases and the J segment 4 bases; nucleotides outside the gene matches: 10. The CDR3 has 17 residues. CDR3 nucleotide sequence: TGTGCCAGCAGCTTGGCTCCGGACAGGGGACTTTACAATGAGCAGTTCTTC. This gives the protein CASSLAPDRGLYNEQFF.

The V call is TRBV18, the J call TRBJ2-7, with a tentative D call TRBD2 (5 bases). The CDR3 spans 15 residues. Per germline, CDR1 KGHSH and CDR2 LQKENI. Trimming removed 3 bases at V and 0 bases at J, with 12 bases between. This CDR3 is CASSPRGSASYEQYF. The CDR3, as DNA: TGTGCCAGCTCACCGCGAGGGTCTGCCTCCTACGAGCAGTACTTC.

This chain links TRBV5-6 with TRBJ1-2; 7 nucleotides match TRBD1. The CDR3 has 16 amino acids. After removal of 5 bases from V and 7 bases from J, the junction contained 17 bases not matched to a gene. In germline, CDR1 is SGHDT, CDR2 YYEEEE. CDR3 protein: CASRHGTALISGGYTF. The CDR3 DNA is TGTGCCAGCAGACATGGGACAGCTCTAATCTCGGGTGGCTACACCTTC.

The V and J genes are TRBV5-1 and TRBJ2-7; a possible D gene is TRBD1 (5 bases). V was trimmed by 0 bases and J by 7 bases, leaving 17 bases between them. Germline assignment: CDR1 SGHRS and CDR2 YFSETQ. The CDR3 sequence is 15 residues long. The chain's CDR3 is CASSLVAGYDLEQYF. The CDR3 DNA sequence: TGCGCCAGCAGCTTGGTGGCAGGGTATGATTTAGAGCAGTACTTC.

V and J are TRBV14 and TRBJ2-1; 9 bases line up with TRBD1. Per germline, CDR1 SGHDN and CDR2 FVKESK. J lost 4 bases, V lost 4 bases, and 11 bases had no gene match. The CDR3 runs to 17 residues. The CDR3 coding sequence is TGTGCCAGCAGCCGAGGGACAGGGACGTTTCGGTACAATGAGCAGTTCTTC. Residues: CASSRGTGTFRYNEQFF.

The chain couples TRBV13 to TRBJ2-3; TRBD2 matches at 11 bases. This CDR3 spans 18 amino acids. V lost 3 bases, J lost 4 bases, and 12 bases stayed unmatched. Germline V CDR1 and CDR2: PRHDT, FYEKMQ (reference sequence). The CDR3 reads CASSFRPQLAGVADTQYF. The CDR3 region has the DNA TGTGCCAGCAGCTTCCGCCCCCAACTAGCGGGAGTGGCAGATACGCAGTATTTT. Combining the CDR3 with reference TRBV13 and TRBJ2-3 gives the whole variable domain AAGVIQSPRHLIKEKRETATLKCYPIPRHDTVYWYQQGPGQDPQFLISFYEKMQSDKGSIPDRFSAQQFSDYHSELNMSSLELGDSALYFCASSFRPQLAGVADTQYFGPGTRLTVL.

The rearrangement links TRBV7-2 to TRBJ1-1, with D perhaps TRBD1 (6 bases). Germline V gene data show CDR1 as SGHTA and CDR2 as FQGNSA. The CDR3 spans 16 residues. The ends were cut back, 1 base at V and 3 bases at J, with 15 bases in the middle. This CDR3 is CASSLGGGRAYTEAFF. DNA for the CDR3: TGTGCCAGCAGCTTAGGCGGGGGGCGGGCGTACACTGAAGCTTTCTTT. Supplemented by reference TRBV7-2 and TRBJ1-1, the full variable domain reads GAGVSQSPSNKVTEKGKDVELRCDPISGHTALYWYRQSLGQGLEFLIYFQGNSAPDKSGLPSDRFSAERTGGSVSTLTIQRTQQEDSAVYLCASSLGGGRAYTEAFFGQGTRLTVV.

V and J are TRBV19 and TRBJ2-1; 9 bases fit TRBD2. CDR1 is LNHDA and CDR2 is SQIVND in the germline V gene (reference sequence). J gave up 7 bases and V 5 bases, and 9 bases lay outside the gene matches. This CDR3 has 15 residues. Written as DNA, the CDR3 is TGTGCCAGTAGTGGGGCGGGGGGGCCCGGGAATGAGCAGTTCTTC. It codes for CASSGAGGPGNEQFF.

The V and J genes are TRBV27 and TRBJ1-6; 7 nucleotides line up with TRBD1. There are 16 residues in the CDR3. The germline gives CDR1 MNHEY, CDR2 SMNVEV (reference sequence). After removal of 2 bases from V and 2 bases from J, the junction contained 3 bases not matched to a gene. This chain's CDR3 is CASSLEGAAYNSPLHF. DNA of the CDR3: TGTGCCAGCAGTTTAGAGGGGGCGGCCTATAATTCACCCCTCCACTTT.